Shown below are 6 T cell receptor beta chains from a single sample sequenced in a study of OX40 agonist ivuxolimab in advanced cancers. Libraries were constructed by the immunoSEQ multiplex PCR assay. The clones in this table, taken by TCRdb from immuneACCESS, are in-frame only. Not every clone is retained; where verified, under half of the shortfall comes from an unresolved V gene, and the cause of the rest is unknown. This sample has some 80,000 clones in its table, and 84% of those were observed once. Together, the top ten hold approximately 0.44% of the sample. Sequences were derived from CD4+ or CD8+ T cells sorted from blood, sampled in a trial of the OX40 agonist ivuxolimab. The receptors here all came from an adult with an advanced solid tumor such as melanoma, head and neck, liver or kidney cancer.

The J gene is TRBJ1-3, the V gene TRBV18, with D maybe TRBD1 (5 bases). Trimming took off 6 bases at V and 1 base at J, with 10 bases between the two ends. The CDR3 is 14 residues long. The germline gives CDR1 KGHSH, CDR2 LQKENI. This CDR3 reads CASSPQGSGNTIYF. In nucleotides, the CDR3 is TGTGCCAGCTCGCCCCAGGGTTCTGGAAACACCATATATTTT. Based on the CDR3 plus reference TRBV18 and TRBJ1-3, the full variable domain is NAGVMQNPRHLVRRRGQEARLRCSPMKGHSHVYWYRQLPEEGLKFMVYLQKENIIDESGMPKERFSAEFPKEGPSILRIQQVVRGDSAAYFCASSPQGSGNTIYFGEGSWLTVV.

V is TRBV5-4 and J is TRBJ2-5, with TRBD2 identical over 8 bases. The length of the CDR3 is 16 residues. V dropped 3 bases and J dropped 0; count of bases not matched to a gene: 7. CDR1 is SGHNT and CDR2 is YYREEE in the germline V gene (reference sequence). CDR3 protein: CASSSRTSPYQETQYF. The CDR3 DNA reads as TGTGCCAGCAGCTCCCGGACTAGCCCGTACCAAGAGACCCAGTACTTC.

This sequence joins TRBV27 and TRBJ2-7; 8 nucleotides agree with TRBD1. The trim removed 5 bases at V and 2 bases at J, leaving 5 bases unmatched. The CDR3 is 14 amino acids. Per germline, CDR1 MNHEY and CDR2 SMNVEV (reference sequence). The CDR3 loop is CASSKTGVPYEQYV. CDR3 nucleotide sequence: TGTGCCAGCAGTAAGACAGGGGTACCCTACGAGCAGTACGTC.

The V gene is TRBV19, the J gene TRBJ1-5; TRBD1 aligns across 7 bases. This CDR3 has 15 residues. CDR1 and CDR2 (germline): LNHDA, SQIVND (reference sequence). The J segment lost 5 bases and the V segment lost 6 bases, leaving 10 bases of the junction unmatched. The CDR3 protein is CASRRGEGAYQPQHF. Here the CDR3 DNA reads TGTGCCAGTAGGAGGGGCGAGGGGGCGTATCAGCCCCAGCATTTT.

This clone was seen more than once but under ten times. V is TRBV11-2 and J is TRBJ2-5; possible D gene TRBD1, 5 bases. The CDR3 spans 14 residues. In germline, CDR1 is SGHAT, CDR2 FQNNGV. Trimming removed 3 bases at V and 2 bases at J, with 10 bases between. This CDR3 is CASSLGPLQETQYF. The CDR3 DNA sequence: TGTGCCAGCAGCTTGGGGCCGCTGCAAGAGACCCAGTACTTC.

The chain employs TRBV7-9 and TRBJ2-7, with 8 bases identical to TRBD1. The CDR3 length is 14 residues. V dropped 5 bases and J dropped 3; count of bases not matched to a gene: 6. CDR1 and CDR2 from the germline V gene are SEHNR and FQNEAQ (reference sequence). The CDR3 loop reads CASSATTGGYEQYF. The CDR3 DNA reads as TGTGCCAGCAGCGCTACAACAGGGGGCTACGAGCAGTACTTC. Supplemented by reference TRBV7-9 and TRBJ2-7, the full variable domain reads DTGVSQNPRHKITKRGQNVTFRCDPISEHNRLYWYRQTLGQGPEFLTYFQNEAQLEKSRLLSDRFSAERPKGSFSTLEIQRTEQGDSAMYLCASSATTGGYEQYFGPGTRLTVT.